The 28 T cell receptor beta chains in this list originate from one sample, sequenced in a study of T cell changes during pregnancy in multiple sclerosis. TCRdb keeps only in-frame clones here, not all; method: immunoSEQ multiplex PCR. The sample includes approximately 85,000 clones, 94% of them seen just once. This material consisted of peripheral blood, taken in the third trimester of pregnancy. All receptors derive from a female donor with multiple sclerosis, enrolled in a pregnancy study.

The chain has TRBV5-1 and TRBJ2-2; 8 bases line up with TRBD1. This CDR3 comprises 16 residues. The ends lost 1 base at V and 1 base at J; junction bases unmatched: 3. Germline V lookup: CDR1 SGHRS, CDR2 YFSETQ. This CDR3 is CASSLMGQENTGELFF. The CDR3 DNA reads TGCGCCAGCAGCTTGATGGGACAGGAGAACACCGGGGAGCTGTTTTTT.

This chain connects TRBV14 to TRBJ2-7; 7 bases map to TRBD2. With 3 bases clipped from V and 3 bases from J, the junction kept 8 bases outside the gene matches. The CDR3 spans 15 residues. Germline CDR1 and CDR2: SGHDN and FVKESK. The CDR3 reads CASSHPSSGGYEQYF. In DNA, the CDR3 is TGTGCCAGCAGCCATCCAAGTTCGGGGGGCTACGAGCAGTACTTC.

J is TRBJ1-4 and V is TRBV9; possibly TRBD1 for D (6 bases). Trimming left V 0 bases short and J 1 base short, with 22 bases between. The germline CDR1 and CDR2 sequences are SGDLS and YYNGEE. The CDR3 contains 20 residues. CDR3 region: CASSVVPTGAGIGTNEKLFF. The CDR3 nucleotides are TGTGCCAGCAGCGTAGTGCCGACAGGCGCGGGTATTGGAACTAATGAAAAACTGTTTTTT. The full variable domain, its missing parts supplied by reference TRBV9 and TRBJ1-4, is DSGVTQTPKHLITATGQRVTLRCSPRSGDLSVYWYQQSLDQGLQFLIQYYNGEERAKGNILERFSAQQFPDLHSELNLSSLELGDSALYFCASSVVPTGAGIGTNEKLFFGSGTQLSVL.

The rearrangement uses TRBV27 and TRBJ1-2, with a possible D match to TRBD1 (6 bases). This CDR3 has 14 amino acids. V dropped 5 bases and J dropped 4 bases, with 14 bases sitting between them. The germline V gene has CDR1 MNHEY and CDR2 SMNVEV (reference sequence). CDR3: CASSVFGGPYGYTF. The CDR3 coding sequence is TGTGCCAGCAGTGTATTTGGGGGCCCCTATGGCTACACCTTC.

The chain recombines TRBV25-1 with TRBJ2-3; D might be TRBD2 (5 bases). Germline V CDR1 and CDR2: MGHDK, SYGVNS. The CDR3 is 16 amino acids. V was shortened by 1 base and J by 6 bases, with 17 bases between the two germline ends. The CDR3 coding sequence is TGTGCCAGCAGTGAATGGTTCCTCTCACCGGGGGATACGCAGTATTTT. It codes for CASSEWFLSPGDTQYF.

The chain joins TRBV29-1 to TRBJ2-1; D possibly corresponds to TRBD2 (5 bases). Germline CDR1 is SQVTM and CDR2 is ANQGSEA. The CDR3 length is 14 residues. Trimming cost V 4 bases and J 5 bases, with 15 bases left between them. CDR3: CSVVRVERNNEQFF. The CDR3 DNA is TGCAGCGTTGTGCGGGTTGAAAGGAACAATGAGCAGTTCTTC.

The genes are TRBV6-1 and TRBJ1-4; no clear D. This CDR3 region has 14 residues. V was cut by 7 bases and J by 2 bases, with 11 bases left in between. CDR1 is MNHNS, CDR2 SASEGT, per germline. This CDR3 is CASKSGSTNEKLFF. CDR3 bases: TGTGCCAGCAAATCGGGGTCTACTAATGAAAAACTGTTTTTT.

The rearrangement uses TRBV2 and TRBJ1-6, with TRBD1 identical over 7 bases. This CDR3 is built from 14 residues. V lost 2 bases and J lost 7; bases outside the gene matches: 2. Per germline, CDR1 SNHLY and CDR2 FYNNEI. The CDR3 DNA reads TGTGCCAGCAGTGAACGGGACAGAAATTCACCCCTCCACTTT. Residues: CASSERDRNSPLHF.

The chain employs TRBV11-2 and TRBJ1-1; D might be TRBD1 (5 bases). The V gene's germline CDR1 is SGHAT and CDR2 FQNNGV. Trimming removed 4 bases at V and 3 bases at J, with 12 bases between. CDR3 length equals 14 residues. CDR3 in DNA: TGTGCCAGCAGCTCGTACCGGGGGGACACTGAAGCTTTCTTT. This translates into CASSSYRGDTEAFF.

This clone was recorded once. V gene TRBV25-1 combines with J gene TRBJ2-2; 12 bases are shared with TRBD2. V lost 5 bases, J lost 7 bases, and 8 bases stayed unmatched. The CDR3 runs 16 residues. Looked up from germline, CDR1 is MGHDK and CDR2 is SYGVNS. This CDR3 reads CASSPPSGGAVGELFF. Here the CDR3 DNA reads TGTGCCAGCAGTCCCCCTAGCGGGGGGGCCGTCGGGGAGCTGTTTTTT.

This chain links TRBV6-1 with TRBJ1-1; D is ambiguous. Germline CDR1 and CDR2: MNHNS and SASEGT. The CDR3 totals 14 residues. Deletions cut 3 bases from V and 3 bases from J, with 11 bases between. As DNA, the CDR3 is TGTGCCAGCAGTGACGTAGTAAGCGACACTGAAGCTTTCTTT. It translates to CASSDVVSDTEAFF.

This clone was recorded once. The chain recombines TRBV4-1 with TRBJ2-3, with D possibly being TRBD1 (6 bases). The CDR3 has 15 amino acids. Germline-derived CDR1 and CDR2 are MGHRA and YSYEKL. The ends were cut back, 4 bases at V and 3 bases at J, with 14 bases in the middle. CDR3 bases: TGCGCCAGCAGCCCTCGAGCAGGGGAGACAGATACGCAGTATTTT. Its translation: CASSPRAGETDTQYF.

This sequence joins TRBV2 and TRBJ1-5; 7 bases align to TRBD1. This CDR3 has 14 amino acids. Trimming cost V 5 bases and J 4 bases; bases outside gene matches: 5. CDR1 is SNHLY and CDR2 is FYNNEI in the germline V gene. The CDR3 here is CASSPGTDNQPQHF. CDR3 nucleotides: TGTGCCAGCAGTCCCGGGACAGATAATCAGCCCCAGCATTTT.

This chain connects TRBV9 to TRBJ2-1; possible D gene TRBD1, 5 bases. Germline CDR1 and CDR2: SGDLS and YYNGEE. V was shortened by 3 bases and J by 0 bases, with 16 bases between the two germline ends. The CDR3 sequence is 17 residues long. The CDR3 is CASSGGVGRNSYNEQFF. The CDR3 DNA sequence: TGTGCCAGCAGCGGGGGTGTGGGGCGAAACTCCTACAATGAGCAGTTCTTC.

The V and J genes are TRBV7-8 and TRBJ1-2, with 7 bases aligning to TRBD1. J was trimmed by 6 bases and V by 5 bases; bases with no gene match: 15. Germline-derived CDR1 and CDR2 are SGHVS and FQNEAQ. The CDR3 has 16 amino acids. As DNA, the CDR3 is TGTGCCAGCAGCCCCTACACACAGGGGTCTAGGGATGGCTACACCTTC. Protein product: CASSPYTQGSRDGYTF. Combining the CDR3 with reference TRBV7-8 and TRBJ1-2 gives the whole variable domain GAGVSQSPRYKVAKRGQDVALRCDPISGHVSLFWYQQALGQGPEFLTYFQNEAQLDKSGLPSDRFFAERPEGSVSTLKIQRTQQEDSAVYLCASSPYTQGSRDGYTFGSGTRLTVV.

This clone was seen only a few times. The chain employs TRBV5-1 and TRBJ1-4, with D uncertain. Germline lookup yields CDR1 SGHRS and CDR2 YFSETQ. The CDR3 runs to 18 residues. V was trimmed by 4 bases and J by 1 base, leaving 20 bases between them. The CDR3 DNA follows: TGCGCCAGCAGCGTTGAGCCCCCTAGACGGCAAACTAATGAAAAACTGTTTTTT. It translates to CASSVEPPRRQTNEKLFF.

This clone is a singleton in its sample. A junction end diverges from the germline sequence, so it may reflect a read error. The chain carries TRBV5-6 and TRBJ2-7; D remains ambiguous. CDR1 and CDR2 (germline): SGHDT, YYEEEE. The CDR3 has 11 residues. The CDR3 here is CASSLGGEQYF. In nucleotides, the CDR3 is TGTGCCAGCAGTTTGGGCGGCGAGCAGTACTTC.

This rearrangement joins TRBV19 to TRBJ1-1; 9 bases line up with TRBD1. CDR1 and CDR2 (germline): LNHDA, SQIVND (reference sequence). The CDR3 is 14 residues long. V gave up 4 bases and J gave up 10 bases; unmatched junction bases: 10. This CDR3 reads CASSRGQGFDRAFF. CDR3 nucleotide sequence: TGTGCCAGTAGTAGGGGACAGGGTTTTGATCGAGCTTTCTTT.

J is TRBJ1-4 and V is TRBV6-4; no clear D gene. Per germline, CDR1 MRHNA and CDR2 SNTAGT. The V gene lost 2 bases and the J gene lost 4 bases, with 23 bases spanning the gap. The CDR3 spans 19 residues. The chain's CDR3 is CASSDPVPPPPVHNEKLFF. The CDR3, as DNA: TGTGCCAGCAGTGACCCTGTGCCCCCGCCGCCAGTCCATAATGAAAAACTGTTTTTT.

This clone was recorded only once. V usage is TRBV27 and J usage is TRBJ2-1; TRBD1 matches at 8 bases. The CDR3 is 14 residues long. Germline CDR1 and CDR2: MNHEY and SMNVEV (reference sequence). V lost 3 bases, J lost 12 bases, and 10 bases stayed unmatched. The CDR3 protein is CASSLAGGQIGQFF. CDR3 in DNA: TGTGCCAGCAGTTTGGCAGGGGGCCAAATTGGGCAGTTCTTC.

The chain is built from TRBV19 and TRBJ2-7; 9 positions match TRBD1. The V gene's germline CDR1 is LNHDA and CDR2 SQIVND (reference sequence). The CDR3 extends over 15 amino acids. The V and J ends lost 6 bases and 2 bases, in that order; junction bases with no gene match: 8. CDR3 DNA: TGTGCCAGTAGCGGCGGGACAGGGTACCCCTACGAGCAGTACTTC. Its protein product is CASSGGTGYPYEQYF.

The gene calls are TRBV19 and TRBJ1-3, with a tentative D call TRBD1 (5 bases). The CDR3 sequence is 15 residues long. Trimming left V 9 bases short and J 2 bases short, with 17 bases between. Looked up from germline, CDR1 is LNHDA and CDR2 is SQIVND (reference sequence). The CDR3 region is CASDRRGAPGNTIYF. For the CDR3, the DNA is TGTGCCAGCGACCGGAGGGGTGCCCCTGGAAACACCATATATTTT.

This chain uses TRBV19 with TRBJ2-1; 10 bases are shared with TRBD1. The CDR3 runs to 15 residues. V lost 2 bases and J lost 4; bases outside the gene matches: 2. Germline V gives CDR1 LNHDA, CDR2 SQIVND (reference sequence). CDR3 in DNA: TGTGCCAGTAGTATACCGGGACAGGGGTACAATGAGCAGTTCTTC. Translated, it gives CASSIPGQGYNEQFF.

The chain links TRBV18 to TRBJ2-7; 7 nucleotides match TRBD1. The CDR3 sequence is 13 residues long. Looked up from germline, CDR1 is KGHSH and CDR2 is LQKENI. Unmatched junction bases numbered 1, after V lost 2 bases and J lost 3 bases. The CDR3 protein is CASSPGTDYEQYF. The CDR3 coding sequence is TGTGCCAGCTCACCAGGGACAGACTACGAGCAGTACTTC.

The chain recombines TRBV29-1 with TRBJ2-3; 9 bases match TRBD2. Germline V gene sequence: CDR1 SQVTM, CDR2 ANQGSEA. V was clipped by 3 bases and J by 0 bases; unmatched bases: 10. The length of the CDR3 is 17 residues. The CDR3 region is CSVDAERGDLSTDTQYF. In DNA, the CDR3 is TGCAGCGTTGATGCGGAGCGGGGGGACCTGAGCACAGATACGCAGTATTTT.

This chain uses TRBV6-1 with TRBJ2-1, with TRBD2 matching 10 bases. The ends lost 3 bases at V and 6 bases at J; junction bases unmatched: 5. This CDR3 region has 15 residues. Germline assignment: CDR1 MNHNS and CDR2 SASEGT. In DNA form, the CDR3 reads TGTGCCAGCAGTGACAAAGCGGGGGGGTTCAATGAGCAGTTCTTC. Translating it yields CASSDKAGGFNEQFF.

This chain connects TRBV6-1 to TRBJ1-5, with TRBD1 matching over 7 bases. CDR1 and CDR2 from the germline V gene are MNHNS and SASEGT. V lost 4 bases to trimming and J lost 7 bases; unmatched junction nucleotides: 7. There are 14 residues in the CDR3. CDR3 nucleotides: TGTGCCAGCAGTGGATACAGGGGCGACCAGCCCCAGCATTTT. Protein sequence: CASSGYRGDQPQHF.

This chain links TRBV13 with TRBJ1-1; TRBD1 might be the D (5 bases). The germline V gene encodes CDR1 PRHDT and CDR2 FYEKMQ (reference sequence). The length of the CDR3 is 15 residues. V was clipped by 3 bases and J by 1 base, with 12 bases between them. The CDR3 DNA follows: TGTGCCAGCAGCTTTTGGGGCAGCCCGAACACTGAAGCTTTCTTT. It is translated as CASSFWGSPNTEAFF.